This T cell receptor (beta chain) was obtained from a study of type 1 and type 2 diabetes patients. About the study: The cohort mixed type 1 diabetes, type 2 diabetes and nondiabetic donors.

Comments on this clonotype: Its antigen remains unidentified.

No donor had another autoimmune disease or recent infection within four weeks. This CDR3 region has 14 residues. Trimming left V 1 base short and J 4 bases short, with 11 bases between. The germline gives CDR1 SGHRS, CDR2 YFSETQ. PCR was run on genomic DNA. Multiplex PCR with 30 forward and 13 reverse primers amplified the TCR beta CDR3. TCRdb used MiXCR to reprocess the multiplex PCR reads, holding one entry per CDR3 protein. Of 250,000 or so distinct CDR3 sequences listed, 47% are singletons. Study-wide points: A median of one highly-expanded CD4+ clone, covering 3% to 4.5% of reads, occurred in type 2 diabetes.

The chain recombines TRBV5-1 with TRBJ1-1, with unresolved D. Input material: peripheral blood mononuclear cells (PBMCs). This clonotype originated in a young man with type 2 diabetes. This chain's CDR3 is CASSLPGLGTEAFF. The CDR3 nucleotides are TGCGCCAGCAGCTTGCCCGGGTTGGGCACTGAAGCTTTCTTT.